The 21 T cell receptor beta chains in this list originate from one sample, sequenced in a study of human T cells and chemical hapten exposure. Time point specified: pre-sensitization, week 0. Stated treatment: therapeutic diphenylcyclopropenone sensitization with weekly scalp DPC. TCRdb itself ran the RACE reads through MiXCR, one entry per CDR3 protein. This sample carries 300,000 to 450,000 distinct CDR3 sequences, more than 4.5% of them seen once, and the ten largest clones take approximately 2.8%. Sequenced material: whole blood, taken in connection with sensitization to the hapten diphenylcyclopropenone (DPC). These receptors were obtained from a woman in her forties or fifties with alopecia areata. Some clones in this sample may be carry-over from other donors' samples.

As to this clonotype: Since a much larger clone is just one base distant, this may be a read error. The V and J genes are TRBV29-1 and TRBJ1-1, with D perhaps matching TRBD1 (5 bases). Deletions cut 3 bases from V and 0 bases from J, with 8 bases between. In germline, CDR1 is SQVTM, CDR2 ANQGSEA. The CDR3 contains 13 residues. The CDR3 region has the DNA TGCAGCGTTGATAAAGGGGTGAACACTGAAGCTTTCTTT. Its translation is CSVDKGVNTEAFF.

CDR3: CASSLAWGRGTEAFF. DNA for the CDR3: TGTGCCAGCAGCTTAGCGTGGGGAAGGGGCACTGAAGCTTTCTTT. The gene calls are TRBV7-8 and TRBJ1-1, with D possibly TRBD1 on 5 matching bases. V dropped 0 bases and J dropped 4 bases, with 12 bases sitting between them. This CDR3 contains 15 residues. From germline, CDR1 is SGHVS and CDR2 FQNEAQ.

This clonotype was recorded many times. The chain has TRBV7-9 and TRBJ1-6, with TRBD1 matching over 8 bases. This CDR3 spans 18 amino acids. Germline V gives CDR1 SEHNR, CDR2 FQNEAQ (reference sequence). V was clipped by 5 bases and J by 1 base; unmatched bases: 10. CDR3 protein: CASSPGGRGYSYNSPLHF. CDR3 nucleotides: TGTGCCAGCAGCCCAGGGGGCAGGGGCTATTCCTATAATTCACCCCTCCACTTT.

The table lists this clonotype with a few counts. The rearrangement uses TRBV6-1 and TRBJ1-4; D is unresolved. Germline CDR1 and CDR2: MNHNS and SASEGT. The length of the CDR3 is 12 residues. V was trimmed by 3 bases and J by 8 bases, leaving 7 bases between them. CDR3 residues: CASSDVWEKLFF. Here the CDR3 DNA reads TGTGCCAGCAGTGATGTTTGGGAAAAACTGTTTTTT.

This clonotype occurred many times. The rearrangement uses TRBV10-3 and TRBJ2-1; D unclear. The CDR3 has 14 amino acids. With 11 bases removed from V and 8 bases from J, the gap between germline ends came to 22 bases. Germline lookup yields CDR1 ENHRY and CDR2 SYGVKD. As DNA, the CDR3 is TGTGCCTCCGAATCCGGTTTGGGCTTGGATGAGCAGTTCTTC. Translated: CASESGLGLDEQFF.

In this sample, this clonotype turned up many times. This chain joins TRBV24-1 and TRBJ2-3; a weak D match, TRBD1 (6 bases). CDR1 is KGHDR and CDR2 is SFDVKD in the germline V gene. Trimming shortened V by 6 bases and J by 3 bases, and 12 bases separated the two germline ends. This CDR3 has 14 residues. The CDR3: CATSPQGATDTQYF. CDR3 DNA sequence: TGTGCCACCAGTCCACAGGGAGCAACAGATACGCAGTATTTT.

The sample holds many counts of this clonotype. The CDR3 DNA reads TGTGCCAGCAGCCGCGGAGGTAGCTCCTACGAGCAGTACTTC. It encodes CASSRGGSSYEQYF. This sequence joins TRBV7-9 and TRBJ2-7, with D possibly being TRBD2 (5 bases). Germline V gives CDR1 SEHNR, CDR2 FQNEAQ (reference sequence). V was cut by 5 bases and J by 0 bases, with 11 bases left in between. There are 14 residues in the CDR3. The entire variable domain, with the rest obtained from reference TRBV7-9 and TRBJ2-7, is as follows: DTGVSQNPRHKITKRGQNVTFRCDPISEHNRLYWYRQTLGQGPEFLTYFQNEAQLEKSRLLSDRFSAERPKGSFSTLEIQRTEQGDSAMYLCASSRGGSSYEQYFGPGTRLTVT.

This clonotype was seen at least ten times. V usage is TRBV3-1 and J usage is TRBJ1-4, with TRBD1 identical over 8 bases. The CDR3 has 16 residues. Germline V gene sequence: CDR1 LGHDT, CDR2 YNNKEL (reference sequence). Losses at the gene ends were 4 bases for V and 4 bases for J; bases not matched to a gene: 8. CDR3 residues: CASSPRQGAVNEKLFF. The CDR3 DNA reads as TGTGCCAGCAGCCCCAGGCAGGGGGCAGTTAATGAAAAACTGTTTTTT.

This clonotype was detected many times. V is TRBV10-3 and J is TRBJ1-1; 7 bases match TRBD1. Germline V gene sequence: CDR1 ENHRY, CDR2 SYGVKD. The CDR3 spans 14 residues. V was pared by 4 bases and J by 4 bases, with 6 bases of the junction left unmatched. CDR3 sequence (DNA): TGTGCCATCAGTGTCGAGGGGGCGAGCACTGAAGCTTTCTTT. Amino acid sequence: CAISVEGASTEAFF.

The chain links TRBV7-2 to TRBJ2-5; 12 bases match TRBD2. J gave up 5 bases and V 6 bases, and 10 bases lay outside the gene matches. The germline V gene encodes CDR1 SGHTA and CDR2 FQGNSA. The CDR3 has 16 residues. The CDR3 loop is CASSHLAGGPPETQYF. In DNA form, the CDR3 reads TGTGCCAGCAGTCACCTAGCGGGAGGGCCCCCGGAGACCCAGTACTTC. Supplemented by reference TRBV7-2 and TRBJ2-5, the full variable domain reads GAGVSQSPSNKVTEKGKDVELRCDPISGHTALYWYRQSLGQGLEFLIYFQGNSAPDKSGLPSDRFSAERTGGSVSTLTIQRTQQEDSAVYLCASSHLAGGPPETQYFGPGTRLLVL.

This clonotype was observed a handful of times. The chain employs TRBV29-1 and TRBJ1-1; no clear D gene. Germline values: CDR1 SQVTM, CDR2 ANQGSEA. V lost 0 bases, J lost 4 bases, and 9 bases lay in between. This CDR3 is built from 13 residues. CDR3 sequence (DNA): TGCAGCGTTGAAGAGGGTACGGCCACTGAAGCTTTCTTT. Protein product: CSVEEGTATEAFF.

This clonotype was seen ten or more times. The chain combines TRBV12-3 or TRBV12-4 with TRBJ2-1; D unresolved. The CDR3 has 15 amino acids. V was cut by 3 bases and J by 2 bases, with 11 bases left in between. In DNA, the CDR3 is TGTGCCAGCAGTTTTAACAGTCCAACCTACAATGAGCAGTTCTTC. Residues: CASSFNSPTYNEQFF.

This chain joins TRBV6-5 and TRBJ2-2, with TRBD2 matching over 10 bases. The CDR3 loop spans 18 amino acids. Germline V lookup: CDR1 MNHEY, CDR2 SVGAGI. The V gene end was trimmed by 0 bases and the J gene end by 2 bases; junction bases not matched to a gene: 6. The CDR3 spells CASSYSGLAGANTGELFF. In nucleotides, the CDR3 is TGTGCCAGCAGTTACTCAGGGCTAGCGGGGGCCAACACCGGGGAGCTGTTTTTT.

This clonotype showed up just a few times. The chain joins TRBV20-1 to TRBJ2-4; the match to TRBD2 covers 10 bases. The junction had 10 bases not matched to a gene; V was cut back by 1 base and J by 10 bases. CDR1 is DFQATT and CDR2 is SNEGSKA in the germline V gene (reference sequence). This CDR3 is 15 amino acids long. The CDR3 protein is CSARVGTSGAGIQYF. CDR3 DNA sequence: TGCAGTGCTAGAGTAGGCACTAGCGGGGCGGGGATTCAGTACTTC.

This clonotype was seen a few times. This chain uses TRBV7-9 with TRBJ2-7; D is possibly TRBD2 (6 bases). This CDR3 has 12 residues. Germline V lookup: CDR1 SEHNR, CDR2 FQNEAQ (reference sequence). The germline V and J ends were trimmed by 2 bases and 6 bases, with 8 bases remaining between them. The CDR3 DNA sequence: TGTGCCAGCAGCTTATTCGGGGGCGAGCAGTACTTC. Amino acids: CASSLFGGEQYF. Supplemented by reference TRBV7-9 and TRBJ2-7, the full variable domain reads DTGVSQNPRHKITKRGQNVTFRCDPISEHNRLYWYRQTLGQGPEFLTYFQNEAQLEKSRLLSDRFSAERPKGSFSTLEIQRTEQGDSAMYLCASSLFGGEQYFGPGTRLTVT.

For this clonotype: An end of the junction differs from the germline gene, which may be a read error. The chain couples TRBV9 to TRBJ2-2; D might be TRBD2 (5 bases). The CDR3 consists of 14 residues. Per germline, CDR1 SGDLS and CDR2 YYNGEE. CDR3 in DNA: TGTGCCAGCAGCGTAGAACTTACCACCGGGGAGCTTTTTTTT. This translates into CASSVELTTGELFF.

This chain uses TRBV24-1 with TRBJ2-3; 8 nucleotides align to TRBD2. V shed 7 bases and J 6 bases; nucleotides not matched to a gene: 11. Germline V gene lookup returns CDR1 KGHDR and CDR2 SFDVKD. This CDR3 contains 15 residues. Written as DNA, the CDR3 is TGTGCCACCAGCGGGGGGGGGGCCCGCGAGGATACGCAGTATTTT. It specifies CATSGGGAREDTQYF.

The chain employs TRBV6-6 and TRBJ1-1; D is possibly TRBD1 (6 bases). The germline CDR1 and CDR2 sequences are MNHNY and SVGAGI (reference sequence). The CDR3 covers 10 residues. Trimming removed 10 bases from V and 8 bases from J, with 11 bases in between. CDR3 sequence: CATGTGEAFF. The CDR3 bases are TGTGCCACCGGCACAGGGGAAGCTTTCTTT.

The chain links TRBV6-2 or TRBV6-3 to TRBJ1-1; D is unclear. From germline, CDR1 is MNHEY and CDR2 SVGEGT. V dropped 0 bases and J dropped 6 bases, with 14 bases sitting between them. CDR3 length: 15 amino acids. CDR3 sequence: CASSYSVSGMAEAFF. As DNA, the CDR3 is TGTGCCAGCAGTTACTCGGTTTCGGGAATGGCTGAAGCTTTCTTT.

The chain combines TRBV2 with TRBJ1-2; a possible D gene is TRBD1 (6 bases). This CDR3 is 14 amino acids long. In germline, CDR1 is SNHLY, CDR2 FYNNEI. Between the trimmed V and J ends, which lost 5 bases and 3 bases, there was a span of 13 bases. The CDR3 DNA reads TGTGCCAGCAGTTCACAGGGCGCGGACTATGGCTACACCTTC. This translates into CASSSQGADYGYTF.

This clonotype was observed a handful of times. The chain links TRBV5-4 to TRBJ1-1; the match to TRBD1 covers 9 bases. Germline V CDR1 and CDR2: SGHNT, YYREEE (reference sequence). This CDR3 has 14 residues. With V trimmed by 3 bases and J by 5 bases, 5 bases remained unmatched. In nucleotides, the CDR3 is TGTGCCAGCAGCTGGGGACAGGGATGGACTGAAGCTTTCTTT. This translates into CASSWGQGWTEAFF.